The entry that follows covers one T cell receptor beta chain sequence. These data come from a study of blood T cell repertoires in COVID-19. Across the study: COVID-19 samples collected from the United States, Italy and Spain covered acute and convalescent phases. The analysed material was cDNA or gDNA that came from T cells, B-cell-depleted T cells, or PBMCs.

In the source study's methods: Reference gene primer amplification yielded estimated nucleated cell counts. Profiling relied on immunoSEQ multiplex PCR, and the TCRdb table lists in-frame clones only, not all of them. V and J calls plus clone size are reproduced from that table; the DNA served to infer D and trimming. The sample yields over 250,000 clones, roughly 88% seen once. Germline V lookup: CDR1 SNHLY, CDR2 FYNNEI. Trimming stripped 7 bases from V and 8 bases from J, with 16 bases between. This CDR3 contains 13 residues. This chain links TRBV2 with TRBJ2-3; D is ambiguous. The sample comprised peripheral blood. This TCR derives from a woman in her seventies with acute or convalescent COVID-19. The CDR3 sequence is CASTEAAPGTQYF. The CDR3, as DNA: TGTGCCAGCACCGAGGCAGCTCCCGGTACGCAGTATTTT.